The source of this T cell receptor beta chain is a study of T-cell reconstitution after alpha-beta-depleted transplantation in children. CDR1 and CDR2 (germline): MNHEY, SVGAGI. This CDR3 spans 13 amino acids. Trimming cost V 6 bases and J 5 bases; bases outside gene matches: 3. This sample's TCRbeta library carried unique molecular identifier barcodes. TCRdb fed the PCR reads into MiXCR, producing one record per CDR3 protein. The sample holds roughly 420,000 distinct CDR3 sequences, roughly 15% seen once. The material sequenced was PBMCs, mostly from graft donor cells, taken 360 days after TCRalphabeta/CD19-depleted stem cell transplant. This TCR was recovered from a boy in the first two years of life who had a stem cell transplant for Wiskott-Aldrich syndrome, so the T cells may come from the graft donor. This sequence joins TRBV6-5 and TRBJ1-5; TRBD1 aligns across 8 bases. CDR3 residues: CASRGDRYQPQHF. In nucleotides, the CDR3 is TGTGCCAGCAGGGGGGACAGGTATCAGCCCCAGCATTTT.